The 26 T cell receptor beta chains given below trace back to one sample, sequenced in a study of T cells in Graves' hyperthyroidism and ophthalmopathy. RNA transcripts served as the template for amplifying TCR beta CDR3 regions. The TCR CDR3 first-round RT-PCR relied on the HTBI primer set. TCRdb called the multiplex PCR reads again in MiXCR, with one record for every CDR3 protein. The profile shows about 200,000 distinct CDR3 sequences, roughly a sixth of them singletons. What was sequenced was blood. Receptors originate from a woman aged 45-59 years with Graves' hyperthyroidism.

In DNA, the CDR3 is TGCGCCAGCAGCCAAGTCGGGGGAAGCTCCTACGAGCAGTACTTC. It yields the protein CASSQVGGSSYEQYF. V and J are TRBV4-1 and TRBJ2-7, with D possibly being TRBD2 (6 bases). Germline loops: CDR1 MGHRA, CDR2 YSYEKL. Trimming shortened V by 1 base and J by 0 bases, and 10 bases separated the two germline ends. The CDR3 contains 15 residues.

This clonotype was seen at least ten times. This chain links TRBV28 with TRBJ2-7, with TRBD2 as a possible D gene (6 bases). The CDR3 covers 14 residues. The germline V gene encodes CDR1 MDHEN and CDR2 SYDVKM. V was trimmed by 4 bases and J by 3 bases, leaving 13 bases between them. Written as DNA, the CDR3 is TGTGCCAGCAGTTCCCCACGGGAGAGCTACGAGCAGTACTTC. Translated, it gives CASSSPRESYEQYF.

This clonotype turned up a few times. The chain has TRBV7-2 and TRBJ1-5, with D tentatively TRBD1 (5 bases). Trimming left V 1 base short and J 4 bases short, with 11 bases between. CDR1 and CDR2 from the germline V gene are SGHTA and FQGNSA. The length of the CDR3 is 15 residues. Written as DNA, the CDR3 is TGTGCCAGCAGCTTAGTCGGGGGTGGAAATCAGCCCCAGCATTTT. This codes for CASSLVGGGNQPQHF.

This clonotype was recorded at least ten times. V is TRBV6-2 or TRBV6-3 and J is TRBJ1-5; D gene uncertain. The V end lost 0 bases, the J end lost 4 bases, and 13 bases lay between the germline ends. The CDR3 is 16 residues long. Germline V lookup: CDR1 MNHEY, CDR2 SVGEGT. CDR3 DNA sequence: TGTGCCAGCAGTTACTCGACGGTCCCCCTTAATCAGCCCCAGCATTTT. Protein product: CASSYSTVPLNQPQHF.

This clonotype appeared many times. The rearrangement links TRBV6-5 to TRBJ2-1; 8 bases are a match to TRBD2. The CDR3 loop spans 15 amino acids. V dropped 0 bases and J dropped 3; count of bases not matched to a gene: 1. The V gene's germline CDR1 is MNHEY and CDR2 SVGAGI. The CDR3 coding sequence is TGTGCCAGCAGTTACTCTAGCGGGGTCTACAATGAGCAGTTCTTC. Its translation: CASSYSSGVYNEQFF.

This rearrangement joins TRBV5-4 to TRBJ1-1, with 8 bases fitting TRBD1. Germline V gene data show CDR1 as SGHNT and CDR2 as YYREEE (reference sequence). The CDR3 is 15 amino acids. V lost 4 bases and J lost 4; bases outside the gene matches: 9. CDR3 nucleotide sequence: TGTGCCAGCAGCGAGAATCAGGGGGCCTCCACTGAAGCTTTCTTT. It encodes CASSENQGASTEAFF. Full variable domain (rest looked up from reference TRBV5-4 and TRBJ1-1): ETGVTQSPTHLIKTRGQQVTLRCSSQSGHNTVSWYQQALGQGPQFIFQYYREEENGRGNFPPRFSGLQFPNYSSELNVNALELDDSALYLCASSENQGASTEAFFGQGTRLTVV.

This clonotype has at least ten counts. CDR3 DNA sequence: TGTGCCAGCACCGGAGGGGATTGGGGGGCCGTTGGCAATGAGCAGTTCTTC. Protein sequence: CASTGGDWGAVGNEQFF. The chain couples TRBV7-9 to TRBJ2-1; D assignment may be TRBD1 or TRBD2 (6 bases each). Germline V gene sequence: CDR1 SEHNR, CDR2 FQNEAQ (reference sequence). Trimming shortened V by 7 bases and J by 6 bases, and 25 bases separated the two germline ends. The CDR3 spans 17 residues.

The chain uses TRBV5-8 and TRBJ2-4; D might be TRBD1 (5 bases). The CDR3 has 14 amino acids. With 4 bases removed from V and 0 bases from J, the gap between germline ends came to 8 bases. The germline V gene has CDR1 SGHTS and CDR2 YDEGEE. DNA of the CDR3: TGTGCCAGCAGCACAGGATTAGCCAAAAACATTCAGTACTTC. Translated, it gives CASSTGLAKNIQYF.

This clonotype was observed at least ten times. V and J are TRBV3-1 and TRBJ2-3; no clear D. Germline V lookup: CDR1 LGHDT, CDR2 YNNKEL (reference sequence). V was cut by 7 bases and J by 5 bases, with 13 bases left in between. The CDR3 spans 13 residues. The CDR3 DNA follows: TGTGCCAGCACCGCACGCCCCCAAGATACGCAGTATTTT. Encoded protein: CASTARPQDTQYF.

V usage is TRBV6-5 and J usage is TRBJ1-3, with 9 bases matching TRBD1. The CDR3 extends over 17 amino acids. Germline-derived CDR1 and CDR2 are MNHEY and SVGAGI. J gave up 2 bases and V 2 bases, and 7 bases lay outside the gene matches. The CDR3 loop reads CASSYRGTGPAGNTIYF. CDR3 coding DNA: TGTGCCAGCAGTTACAGGGGGACAGGGCCAGCTGGAAACACCATATATTTT.

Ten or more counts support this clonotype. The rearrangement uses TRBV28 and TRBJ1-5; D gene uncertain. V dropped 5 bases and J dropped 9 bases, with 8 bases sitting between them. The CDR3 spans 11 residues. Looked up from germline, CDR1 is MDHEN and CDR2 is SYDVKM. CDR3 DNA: TGTGCCAGCAGTCTCTCGTGGCCCCAGCATTTT. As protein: CASSLSWPQHF.

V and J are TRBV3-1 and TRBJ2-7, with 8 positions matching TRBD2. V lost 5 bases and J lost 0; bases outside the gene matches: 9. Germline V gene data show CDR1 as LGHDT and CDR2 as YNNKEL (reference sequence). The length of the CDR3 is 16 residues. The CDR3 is CASSTRGSGNSYEQYF. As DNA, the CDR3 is TGTGCCAGCAGCACCCGGGGTAGCGGGAACTCCTACGAGCAGTACTTC.

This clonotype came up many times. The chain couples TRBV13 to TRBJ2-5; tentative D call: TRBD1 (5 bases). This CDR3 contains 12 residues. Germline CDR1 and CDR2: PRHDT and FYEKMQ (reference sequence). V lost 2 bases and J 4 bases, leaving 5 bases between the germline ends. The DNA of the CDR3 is TGTGCCAGCAGCTTAACAGGAGAGACCCAGTACTTC. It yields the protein CASSLTGETQYF.

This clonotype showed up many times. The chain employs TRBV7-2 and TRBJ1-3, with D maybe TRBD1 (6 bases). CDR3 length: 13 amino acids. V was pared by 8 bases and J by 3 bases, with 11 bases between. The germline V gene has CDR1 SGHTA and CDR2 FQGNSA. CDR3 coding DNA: TGTGCCAGCCACAGGGTTGGTGGAAACACCATATATTTT. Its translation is CASHRVGGNTIYF.

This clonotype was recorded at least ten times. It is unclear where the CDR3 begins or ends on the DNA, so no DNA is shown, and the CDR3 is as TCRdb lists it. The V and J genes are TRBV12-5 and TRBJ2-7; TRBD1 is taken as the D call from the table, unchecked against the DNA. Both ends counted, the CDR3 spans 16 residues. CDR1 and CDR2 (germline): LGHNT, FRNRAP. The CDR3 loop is CASGLVMGQGFHEQYF.

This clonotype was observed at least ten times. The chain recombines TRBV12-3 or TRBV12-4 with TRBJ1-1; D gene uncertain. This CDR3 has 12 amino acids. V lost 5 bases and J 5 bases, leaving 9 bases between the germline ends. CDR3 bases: TGTGCCAGCAGTCATCAGAGGACTGAAGCTTTCTTT. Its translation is CASSHQRTEAFF.

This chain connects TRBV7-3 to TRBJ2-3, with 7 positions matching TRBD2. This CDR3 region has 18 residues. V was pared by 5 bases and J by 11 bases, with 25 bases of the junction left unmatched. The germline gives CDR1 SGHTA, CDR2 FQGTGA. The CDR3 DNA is TGTGCCAGCAGCAATTCGGGGGGAGGATCACGATCCCCTGGGGGGCAGTATTTT. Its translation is CASSNSGGGSRSPGGQYF.

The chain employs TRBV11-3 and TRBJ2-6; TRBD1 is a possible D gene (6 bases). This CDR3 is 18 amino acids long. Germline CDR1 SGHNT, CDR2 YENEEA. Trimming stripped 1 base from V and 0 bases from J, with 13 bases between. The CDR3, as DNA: TGTGCCAGCAGCTTAGGCCAGGGGACGTACTCTGGGGCCAACGTCCTGACTTTC. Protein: CASSLGQGTYSGANVLTF.

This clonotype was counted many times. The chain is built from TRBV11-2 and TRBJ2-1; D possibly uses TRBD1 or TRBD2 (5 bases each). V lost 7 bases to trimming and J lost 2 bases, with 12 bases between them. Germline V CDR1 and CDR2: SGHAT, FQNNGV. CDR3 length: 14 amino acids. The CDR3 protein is CASTAGTTYNEQFF. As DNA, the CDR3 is TGTGCCAGCACCGCCGGGACCACCTACAATGAGCAGTTCTTC.

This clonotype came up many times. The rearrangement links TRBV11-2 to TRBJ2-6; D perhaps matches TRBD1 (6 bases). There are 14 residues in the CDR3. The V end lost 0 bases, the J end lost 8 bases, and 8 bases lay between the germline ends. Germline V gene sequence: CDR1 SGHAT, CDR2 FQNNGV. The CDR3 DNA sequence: TGTGCCAGCAGCTTAGAGGGGGCGACCAACGTCCTGACTTTC. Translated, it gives CASSLEGATNVLTF.

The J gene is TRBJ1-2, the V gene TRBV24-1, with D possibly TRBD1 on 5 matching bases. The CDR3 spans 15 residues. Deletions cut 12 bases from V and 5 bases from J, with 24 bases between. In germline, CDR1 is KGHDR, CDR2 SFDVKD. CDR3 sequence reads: CAVAGGAGRGYGYTF. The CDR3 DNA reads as TGTGCCGTCGCGGGGGGAGCCGGGCGAGGGTATGGCTACACCTTC.

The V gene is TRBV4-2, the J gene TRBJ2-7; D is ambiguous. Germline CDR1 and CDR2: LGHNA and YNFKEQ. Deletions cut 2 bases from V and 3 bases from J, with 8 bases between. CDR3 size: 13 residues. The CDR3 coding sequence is TGTGCCAGCAGCCAACCGAACAACTACGAGCAGTACTTC. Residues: CASSQPNNYEQYF.

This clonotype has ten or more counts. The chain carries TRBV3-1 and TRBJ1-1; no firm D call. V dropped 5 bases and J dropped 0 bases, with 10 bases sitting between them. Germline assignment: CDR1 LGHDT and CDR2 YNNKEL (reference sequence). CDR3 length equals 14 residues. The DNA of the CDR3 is TGTGCCAGCAGCTCCCGACGGATGAACACTGAAGCTTTCTTT. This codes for CASSSRRMNTEAFF.

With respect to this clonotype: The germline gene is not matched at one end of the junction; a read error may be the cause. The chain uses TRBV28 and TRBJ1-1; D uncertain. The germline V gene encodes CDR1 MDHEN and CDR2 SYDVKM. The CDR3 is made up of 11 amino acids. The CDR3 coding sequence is TGTGCCAGCTCTTTGAACACTGGAGCTTTCTTT. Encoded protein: CASSLNTGAFF.

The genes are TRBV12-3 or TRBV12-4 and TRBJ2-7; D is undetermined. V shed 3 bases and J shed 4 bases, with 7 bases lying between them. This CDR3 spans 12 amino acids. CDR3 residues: CASSFWEYEQYF. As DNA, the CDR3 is TGTGCCAGCAGTTTTTGGGAATACGAGCAGTACTTC.

CDR3 in amino acids: CASSLDGLAKGTDTQYF. CDR3 nucleotide sequence: TGTGCCAGCAGCTTAGATGGCCTAGCGAAGGGCACAGATACGCAGTATTTT. The chain carries TRBV11-2 and TRBJ2-3; TRBD2 is a possible D gene (6 bases). V was shortened by 0 bases and J by 1 base, with 14 bases between the two germline ends. From germline, CDR1 is SGHAT and CDR2 FQNNGV. The CDR3 covers 17 residues.